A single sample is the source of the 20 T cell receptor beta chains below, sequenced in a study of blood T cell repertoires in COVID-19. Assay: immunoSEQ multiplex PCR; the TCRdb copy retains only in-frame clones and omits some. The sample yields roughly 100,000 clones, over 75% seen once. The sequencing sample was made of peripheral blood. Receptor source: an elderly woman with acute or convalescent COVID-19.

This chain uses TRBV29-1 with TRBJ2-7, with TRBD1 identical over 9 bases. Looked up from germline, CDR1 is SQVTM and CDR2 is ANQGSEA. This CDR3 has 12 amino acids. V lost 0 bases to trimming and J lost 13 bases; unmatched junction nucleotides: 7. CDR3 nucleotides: TGCAGCGTTGAAGACAGGAGGACAGGGGTTTACTTC. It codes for CSVEDRRTGVYF.

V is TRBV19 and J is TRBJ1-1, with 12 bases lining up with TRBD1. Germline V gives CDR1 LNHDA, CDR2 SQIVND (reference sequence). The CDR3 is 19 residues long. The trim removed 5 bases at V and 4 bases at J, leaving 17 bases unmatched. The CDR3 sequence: CASSEGQGAWLRSGTEAFF. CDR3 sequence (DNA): TGTGCCAGTAGTGAGGGACAGGGGGCTTGGCTCCGGTCTGGCACTGAAGCTTTCTTT.

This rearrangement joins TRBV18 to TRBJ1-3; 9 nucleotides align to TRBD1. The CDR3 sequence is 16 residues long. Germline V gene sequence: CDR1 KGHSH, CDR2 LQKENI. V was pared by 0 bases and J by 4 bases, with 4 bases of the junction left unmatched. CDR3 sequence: CASSPPGQGIGNTIYF. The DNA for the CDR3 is TGTGCCAGCTCACCACCGGGACAGGGTATCGGAAACACCATATATTTT.

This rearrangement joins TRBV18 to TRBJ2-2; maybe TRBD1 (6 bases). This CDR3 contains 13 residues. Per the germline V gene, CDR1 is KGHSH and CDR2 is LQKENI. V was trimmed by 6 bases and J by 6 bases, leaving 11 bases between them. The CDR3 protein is CASSRNRAGELFF. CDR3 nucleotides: TGTGCCAGCTCCCGGAACAGGGCCGGGGAGCTGTTTTTT.

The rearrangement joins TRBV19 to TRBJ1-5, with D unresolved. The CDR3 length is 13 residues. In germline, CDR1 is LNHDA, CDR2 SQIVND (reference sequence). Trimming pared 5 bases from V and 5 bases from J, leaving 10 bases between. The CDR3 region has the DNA TGTGCCAGTAGTTTGACGGGGTATCAGCCCCAGCATTTT. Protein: CASSLTGYQPQHF.

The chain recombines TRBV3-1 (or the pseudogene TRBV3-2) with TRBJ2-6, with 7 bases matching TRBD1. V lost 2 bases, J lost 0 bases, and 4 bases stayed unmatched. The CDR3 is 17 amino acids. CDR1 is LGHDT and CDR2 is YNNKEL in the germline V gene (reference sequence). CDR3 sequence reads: CASSQFGQDSGANVLTF. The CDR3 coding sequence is TGTGCCAGCAGCCAATTCGGACAGGACTCTGGGGCCAACGTCCTGACTTTC.

CDR3 residues: CASSKAGGSTDTQYF. The CDR3, as DNA: TGTGCCAGTAGTAAGGCGGGGGGAAGCACAGATACGCAGTATTTT. This chain connects TRBV19 to TRBJ2-3; 8 nucleotides agree with TRBD2. Trimming removed 4 bases from V and 0 bases from J; junction bases left unmatched: 3. The CDR3 loop spans 15 amino acids. Germline V CDR1 and CDR2: LNHDA, SQIVND (reference sequence).

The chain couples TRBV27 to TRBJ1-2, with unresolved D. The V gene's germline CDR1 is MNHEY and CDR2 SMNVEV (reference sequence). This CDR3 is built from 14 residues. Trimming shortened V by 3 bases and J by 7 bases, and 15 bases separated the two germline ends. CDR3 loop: CASSLAGEGGGYTF. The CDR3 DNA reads TGTGCCAGCAGTTTGGCCGGGGAAGGTGGTGGCTACACCTTC.

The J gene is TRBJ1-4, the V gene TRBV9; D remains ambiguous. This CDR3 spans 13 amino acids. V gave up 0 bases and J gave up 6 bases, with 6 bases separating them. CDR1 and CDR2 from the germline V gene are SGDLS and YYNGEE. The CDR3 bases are TGTGCCAGCAGCGTAGGCCAGGATGAAAAACTGTTTTTT. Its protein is CASSVGQDEKLFF.

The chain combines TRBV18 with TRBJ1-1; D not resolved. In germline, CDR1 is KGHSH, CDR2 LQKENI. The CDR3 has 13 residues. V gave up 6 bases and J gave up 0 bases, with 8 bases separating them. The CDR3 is CASSPNMNTEAFF. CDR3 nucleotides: TGTGCCAGCTCTCCTAATATGAACACTGAAGCTTTCTTT.

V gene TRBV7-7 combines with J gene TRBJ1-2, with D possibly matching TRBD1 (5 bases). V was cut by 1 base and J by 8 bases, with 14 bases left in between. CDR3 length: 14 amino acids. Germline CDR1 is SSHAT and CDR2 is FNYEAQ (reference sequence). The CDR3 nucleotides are TGTGCCAGCAGCTTAGGCTACCAGGGTGGGGGCTACACCTTC. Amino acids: CASSLGYQGGGYTF.

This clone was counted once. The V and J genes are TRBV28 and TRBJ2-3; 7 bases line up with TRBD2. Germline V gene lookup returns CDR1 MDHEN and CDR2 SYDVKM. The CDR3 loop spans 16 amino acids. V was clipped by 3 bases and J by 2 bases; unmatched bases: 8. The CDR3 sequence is CASSLYGTINTDTQYF. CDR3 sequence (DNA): TGTGCCAGCAGTTTGTACGGGACTATCAACACAGATACGCAGTATTTT.

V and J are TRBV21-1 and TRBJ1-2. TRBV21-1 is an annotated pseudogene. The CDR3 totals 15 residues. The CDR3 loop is CASSKGEGLGYGYTF. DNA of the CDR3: TGTGCCAGCAGCAAAGGAGAGGGACTCGGCTATGGCTACACCTTC.

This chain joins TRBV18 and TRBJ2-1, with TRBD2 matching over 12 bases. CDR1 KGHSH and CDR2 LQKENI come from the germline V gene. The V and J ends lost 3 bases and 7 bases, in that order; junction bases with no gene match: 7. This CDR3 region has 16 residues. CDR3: CASSPALAGGTNEQFF. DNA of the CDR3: TGTGCCAGCTCACCCGCCCTAGCGGGGGGGACTAATGAGCAGTTCTTC.

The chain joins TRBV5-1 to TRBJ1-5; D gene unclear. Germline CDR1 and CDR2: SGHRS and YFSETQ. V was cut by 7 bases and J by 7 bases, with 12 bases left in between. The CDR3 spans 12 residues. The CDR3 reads CASLTNPQPQHF. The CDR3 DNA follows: TGCGCCAGCCTAACCAATCCCCAGCCCCAGCATTTT.

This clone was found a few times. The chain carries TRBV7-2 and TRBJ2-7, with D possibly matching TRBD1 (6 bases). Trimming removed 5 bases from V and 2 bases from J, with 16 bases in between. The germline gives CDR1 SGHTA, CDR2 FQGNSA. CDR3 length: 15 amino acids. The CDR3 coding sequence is TGTGCCAGCAGCCCCATCCAGGGGACAACCTACGAGCAGTACTTC. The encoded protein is CASSPIQGTTYEQYF. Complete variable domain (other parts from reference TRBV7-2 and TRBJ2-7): GAGVSQSPSNKVTEKGKDVELRCDPISGHTALYWYRQSLGQGLEFLIYFQGNSAPDKSGLPSDRFSAERTGGSVSTLTIQRTQQEDSAVYLCASSPIQGTTYEQYFGPGTRLTVT.

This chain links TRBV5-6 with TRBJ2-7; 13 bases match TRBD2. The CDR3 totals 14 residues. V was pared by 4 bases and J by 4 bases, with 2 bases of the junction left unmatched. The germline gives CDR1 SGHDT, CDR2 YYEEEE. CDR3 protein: CASSTGLAGYEQYF. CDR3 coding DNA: TGTGCCAGCAGCACGGGACTAGCGGGGTACGAGCAGTACTTC.

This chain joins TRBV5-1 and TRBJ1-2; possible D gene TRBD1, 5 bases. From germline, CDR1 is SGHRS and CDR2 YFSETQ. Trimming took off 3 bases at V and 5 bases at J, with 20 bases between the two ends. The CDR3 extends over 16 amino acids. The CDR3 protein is CASSSGTPGGIYGYTF. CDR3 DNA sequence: TGCGCCAGCAGCTCCGGGACTCCAGGTGGGATATATGGCTACACCTTC. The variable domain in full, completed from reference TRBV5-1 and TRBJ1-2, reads KAGVTQTPRYLIKTRGQQVTLSCSPISGHRSVSWYQQTPGQGLQFLFEYFSETQRNKGNFPGRFSGRQFSNSRSEMNVSTLELGDSALYLCASSSGTPGGIYGYTFGSGTRLTVV.

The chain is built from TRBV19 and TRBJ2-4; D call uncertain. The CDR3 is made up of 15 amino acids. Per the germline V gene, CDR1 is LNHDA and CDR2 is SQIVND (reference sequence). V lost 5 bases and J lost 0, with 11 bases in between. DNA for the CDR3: TGTGCCAGTAGTCCCGGTCAGGTAGCCAAAAACATTCAGTACTTC. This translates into CASSPGQVAKNIQYF.

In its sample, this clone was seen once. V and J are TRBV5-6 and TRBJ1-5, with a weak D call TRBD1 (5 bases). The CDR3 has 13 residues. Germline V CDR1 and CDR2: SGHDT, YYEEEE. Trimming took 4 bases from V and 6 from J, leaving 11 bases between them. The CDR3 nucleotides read TGTGCCAGCAGCAACGACAGAACTCAGCCCCAGCATTTT. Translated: CASSNDRTQPQHF.